These 2 T cell receptor beta chains came from one sample sequenced in a study of blood T cell repertoires in COVID-19. Clones were read by immunoSEQ multiplex PCR, and TCRdb kept only the in-frame ones, dropping some. The repertoire holds 110,000 to 150,000 clones, with roughly three quarters as singletons. The sample was PBMCs or T cells enriched from blood (not recorded which). Receptor source: a woman aged 45-65 years who had recovered from COVID-19.

In its sample, this clone was seen a few times. CDR3 sequence (DNA): TGTGCCAGCTCACGATACCTTTGGGAGGGTGGGGTGAACACTGAAGCTTTCTTT. It encodes CASSRYLWEGGVNTEAFF. This chain connects TRBV18 to TRBJ1-1; D unresolved. Trimming took 4 bases from V and 0 from J, leaving 21 bases between them. Germline V gene data show CDR1 as KGHSH and CDR2 as LQKENI. This CDR3 region has 18 residues.

The chain links TRBV5-6 to TRBJ1-2; unclear D gene. Germline-derived CDR1 and CDR2 are SGHDT and YYEEEE. The V end lost 0 bases, the J end lost 1 base, and 7 bases lay between the germline ends. The CDR3 loop spans 14 amino acids. The CDR3 DNA sequence: TGTGCCAGCAGCTTGGTGGAGGGTAACTATGGCTACACCTTC. Its translation is CASSLVEGNYGYTF.